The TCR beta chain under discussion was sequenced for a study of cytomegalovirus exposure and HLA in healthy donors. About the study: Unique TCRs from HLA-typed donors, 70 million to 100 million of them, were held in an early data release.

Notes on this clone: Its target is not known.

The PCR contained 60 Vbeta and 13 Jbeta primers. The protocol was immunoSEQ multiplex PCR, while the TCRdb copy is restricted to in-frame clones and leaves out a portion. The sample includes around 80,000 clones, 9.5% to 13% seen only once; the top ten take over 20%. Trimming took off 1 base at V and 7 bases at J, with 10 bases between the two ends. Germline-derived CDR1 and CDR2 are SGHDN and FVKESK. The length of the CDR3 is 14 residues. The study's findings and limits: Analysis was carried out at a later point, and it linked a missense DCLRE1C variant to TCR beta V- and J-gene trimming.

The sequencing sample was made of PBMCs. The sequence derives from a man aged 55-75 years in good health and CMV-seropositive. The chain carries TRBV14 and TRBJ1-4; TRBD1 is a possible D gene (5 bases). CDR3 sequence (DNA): TGTGCCAGCAGCCAAGGACAGCAAGCTGAAAAACTGTTTTTT. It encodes CASSQGQQAEKLFF.